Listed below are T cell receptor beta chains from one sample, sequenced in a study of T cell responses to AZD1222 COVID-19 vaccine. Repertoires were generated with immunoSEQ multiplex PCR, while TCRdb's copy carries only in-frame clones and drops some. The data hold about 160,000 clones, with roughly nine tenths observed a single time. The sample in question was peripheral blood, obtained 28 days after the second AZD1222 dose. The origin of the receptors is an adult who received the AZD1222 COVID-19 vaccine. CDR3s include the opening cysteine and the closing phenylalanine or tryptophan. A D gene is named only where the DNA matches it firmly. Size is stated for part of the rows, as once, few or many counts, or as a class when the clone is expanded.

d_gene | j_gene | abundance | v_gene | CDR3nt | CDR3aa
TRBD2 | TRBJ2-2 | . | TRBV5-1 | TGCGCCAGCAGTCCGCCCAGCGGGAGTTACACCGGGGAGCTGTTTTTT | CASSPPSGSYTGELFF
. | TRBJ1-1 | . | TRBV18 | TGTGCCAGCTCACCAGGTCCCGTCGCTGCTTTCTTT | CASSPGPVAAFF
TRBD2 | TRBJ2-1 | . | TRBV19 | TGTGCCAGTAGTATAGGGGGCGGGAGAGCCTACAATGAGCAGTTCTTC | CASSIGGGRAYNEQFF
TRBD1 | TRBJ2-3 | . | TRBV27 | TGTGCCAGCAGACTCCTCGACAGGGGCGCGAGGGCAGATACGCAGTATTTT | CASRLLDRGARADTQYF
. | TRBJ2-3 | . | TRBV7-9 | TGTGCCAGCAGCTTAGGAGTCAGGGTCAGCACAGATACGCAGTATTTT | CASSLGVRVSTDTQYF
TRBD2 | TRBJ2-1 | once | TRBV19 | TGTGCCAGTAGTACAGAATCCAGCGGGAGGAATGAGCAGTTCTTC | CASSTESSGRNEQFF
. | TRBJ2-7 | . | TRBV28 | TGTGCCAGCAGTTTCCAGAGGGGGTGGGCCGAGCAGTACTTC | CASSFQRGWAEQYF
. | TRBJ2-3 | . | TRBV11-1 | TGTGCCAGCAGCTTTACAGATACGCAGTATTTT | CASSFTDTQYF
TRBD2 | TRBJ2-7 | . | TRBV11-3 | TGTGCCAGCAGCCCGGGGACTAGCGGGGTGAGCTCCTACGAGCAGTACTTC | CASSPGTSGVSSYEQYF
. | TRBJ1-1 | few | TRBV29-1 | TGCAGCGGCCTCCCCCTCGGGGGAACTGAAGCTTTCTTT | CSGLPLGGTEAFF
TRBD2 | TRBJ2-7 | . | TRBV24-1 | TGTGCCACCAGTGCGACTAGCGGCGCCTACGAGCAGTACTTC | CATSATSGAYEQYF
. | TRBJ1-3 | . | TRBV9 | TGTGCCAGCAGCTACACGGTCGGGGTCGATGGAAACACCATATATTTT | CASSYTVGVDGNTIYF
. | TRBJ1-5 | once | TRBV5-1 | TGCGCCAGCAGTTCCGCGGGGGGCAATCAGCCCCAGCATTTT | CASSSAGGNQPQHF
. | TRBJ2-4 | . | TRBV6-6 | TGTGCCAGCAGTTACTTAGGCACCACAGCCAAAAACATTCAGTACTTC | CASSYLGTTAKNIQYF
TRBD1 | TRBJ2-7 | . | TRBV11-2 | TGTGCCAGCAGCTGGGCCTCGGGACAGGGGGTTAGCGAGCAGTACTTC | CASSWASGQGVSEQYF
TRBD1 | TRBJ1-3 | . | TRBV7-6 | TGTGCCAGCAGCTTAGAAGTCTCATCCGGGACAGGGGTCACCATATATTTT | CASSLEVSSGTGVTIYF
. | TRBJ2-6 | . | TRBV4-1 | TGCGCCAGCAGCCCCCTTCGTCGCAGTGGCGGACTAAATTCTGGGGCCAACGTCCTGACTTTC | CASSPLRRSGGLNSGANVLTF
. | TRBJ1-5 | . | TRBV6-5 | TGTGCCAGCAGTTGGACGGTGAATCAGCCCCAGCATTTT | CASSWTVNQPQHF
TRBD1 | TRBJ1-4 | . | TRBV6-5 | TGTGCCAGCAGAGTCGACAGGGGGAATGAAAAACTGTTTTTT | CASRVDRGNEKLFF
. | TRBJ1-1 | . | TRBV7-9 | TGTGCCAGCAACAGGGAGACTCAGAACACTGAAGCTTTCTTT | CASNRETQNTEAFF
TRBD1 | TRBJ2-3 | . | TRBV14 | TGTGCCAGCAGCCACCGGACAGGGCTCTTAGGAGATACGCAGTATTTT | CASSHRTGLLGDTQYF
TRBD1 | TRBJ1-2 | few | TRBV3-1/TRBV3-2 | TGTGCCAGCAGCCAAACGGGACAGGACAGCCATGGCTACACCTTC | CASSQTGQDSHGYTF
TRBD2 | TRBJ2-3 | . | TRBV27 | TGTGCCAGCAGTTTATTAGCGGGAGATACGCAGTATTTT | CASSLLAGDTQYF
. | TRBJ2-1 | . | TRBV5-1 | TGCGCCAGCAGCTTGGTGGCCGGGACCTCGTCCAATGAGCAGTTCTTC | CASSLVAGTSSNEQFF
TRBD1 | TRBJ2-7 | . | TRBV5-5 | TGTGCCAGTCATCGTGATAACAGGGGCCCCTACGAGCAGTACTTC | CASHRDNRGPYEQYF
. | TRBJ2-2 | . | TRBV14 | TGTGCCAGCAGCCAAGAAGGTCGAGGCCGGGGACGGCTGTTTTTT | CASSQEGRGRGRLFF
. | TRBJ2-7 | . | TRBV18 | TGTGCCAGCGCAACCGGGACCTCCTACGAGCAGTACTTC | CASATGTSYEQYF
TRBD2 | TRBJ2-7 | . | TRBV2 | TGTGCCAGCAGTATTCCTCTAGCGGGTTTATACGAGCAGTACTTC | CASSIPLAGLYEQYF
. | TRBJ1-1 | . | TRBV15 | TGTGCCACCAGCAGAGATGAAGGGGGGTACTACACTGAAGCTTTCTTT | CATSRDEGGYYTEAFF
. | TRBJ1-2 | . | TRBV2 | TGTGCCAGCATAGGGATTGAGGTTTATGGCTACACCTTC | CASIGIEVYGYTF
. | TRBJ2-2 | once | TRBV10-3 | TGTGCCATCAATACGGGGACTCCCACCGGGGAGCTGTTTTTT | CAINTGTPTGELFF
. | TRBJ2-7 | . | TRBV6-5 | TGTGCCAGCACCCTCAGGGATGTCTACGAGCAGTACTTC | CASTLRDVYEQYF
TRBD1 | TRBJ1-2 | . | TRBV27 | TGTGCCAGCAGTTTAACCCGCCAGGGGGGGAACTATGGCTACACCTTC | CASSLTRQGGNYGYTF
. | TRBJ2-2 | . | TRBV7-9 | TGTGCCAGCAGCCCCGGGGACACCGGGGAGCTGTTTTTT | CASSPGDTGELFF
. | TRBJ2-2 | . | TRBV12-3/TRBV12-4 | TGTGCCAGCAGTTCTCAGGGTCCCGGGGAGCTGTTTTTT | CASSSQGPGELFF
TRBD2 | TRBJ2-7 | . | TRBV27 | TGTGCCAGCAGTTGGGTTAGCGGGAGATCTCGCTACGAGCAGTACTTC | CASSWVSGRSRYEQYF
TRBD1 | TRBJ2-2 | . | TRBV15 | TGTGCCACCGAGCCGGGGACAGGGGACACCGGGGAGCTGTTTTTT | CATEPGTGDTGELFF
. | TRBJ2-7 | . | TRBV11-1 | TGTGCCAGCAGCCGTACTAGTTTGGCCAACTCCTACGAGCAGTACTTC | CASSRTSLANSYEQYF
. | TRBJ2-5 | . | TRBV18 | TGTGCCAGCTCACCACCTAACAAACAAGAGACCCAGTACTTC | CASSPPNKQETQYF
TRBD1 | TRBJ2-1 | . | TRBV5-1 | TGCGCCAGCAGCTTGCGCCCCGGGACAGGGGGTAGGAATGAGCAGTTCTTC | CASSLRPGTGGRNEQFF
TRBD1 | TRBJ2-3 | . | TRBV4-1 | TGCGCCAGCAGCCAGTCCGGGACAGGGGACACAGATACGCAGTATTTT | CASSQSGTGDTDTQYF
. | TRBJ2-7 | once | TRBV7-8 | TGTGCCAGCCGCCGAACAGGGGGCCTAGCGGGTTCACTCTCCTACGAGCAGTACTTC | CASRRTGGLAGSLSYEQYF